This T cell receptor beta chain is drawn from a study of cytomegalovirus exposure and HLA in healthy donors. Looked up from germline, CDR1 is SGHTA and CDR2 is FQGTGA. The CDR3 has 14 amino acids. Trimming stripped 1 base from V and 1 base from J, with 6 bases between. Findings and limits, study-wide: Differences between HLA loci emerged in a later analysis of TCR association rates, with DRB1 most and HLA-C fewest.

Primers: 60 Vbeta forward and 13 Jbeta reverse. Measured with immunoSEQ multiplex PCR; TCRdb has only the in-frame clones, and not every one. The sample lists 76,000 or so clones, under 85% occurring once. Only a few counts were recorded for this clone. Its cognate antigen is unknown. This sequence joins TRBV7-3 and TRBJ2-3, with D hard to call. The TCR was taken from a woman aged 40 to 55 in good health and CMV-seropositive. The sequenced sample consisted of PBMCs. In DNA, the CDR3 is TGTGCCAGCAGCTTAATCGCGGGCACAGATACGCAGTATTTT. It translates to CASSLIAGTDTQYF.